Below, one T cell receptor beta chain is given with its context. Its antigen remains unknown. The sample originates from a study of CD8 T cells in ankylosing spondylitis. Study outcomes and limitations: Past studies reported some motif variants in reactive arthritis synovial fluid and blood. Disease-linked clones proved CD8+ and comparatively uncommon in peripheral blood. Matched ankylosing spondylitis synovial fluid reportedly contained a significantly enriched population of disease-linked clones.

A quantitative 5'-RACE method, one with molecular barcodes, was used to make TCR beta libraries. MiXCR, run by TCRdb on the 5' RACE reads, gives a single entry per CDR3 protein. The table lists around 210,000 distinct CDR3 sequences, approximately 7.6% of them singletons, with around 4.4% in the top ten. The CDR3 is 17 amino acids. V shed 0 bases, J shed 5 bases, and the junction held 14 bases outside the gene matches. Germline V lookup: CDR1 DFQATT, CDR2 SNEGSKA (reference sequence). The clonotype originates from a female donor with ankylosing spondylitis or in good health (not recorded which). The V gene is TRBV20-1, the J gene TRBJ2-7; 9 nucleotides match TRBD2. The sequencing input was blood, either unsorted or a sorted T cell fraction (not recorded which). The CDR3, as DNA: TGCAGTGCTAGAGATGCGGTCCATAGCGGGAGAGCCGACGAGCAGTACTTC. It yields the protein CSARDAVHSGRADEQYF.